A single T cell receptor beta chain is shown here with its context. Method: immunoSEQ multiplex PCR; TCRdb's copy keeps in-frame clones and lacks some. Here the sample spans about 27,000 clones, 88% being singletons. This sample was taken from a study of T cell changes during pregnancy in multiple sclerosis. The CDR3 runs to 13 residues. CDR1 and CDR2 (germline): SEHNR, FQNEAQ (reference sequence). V was pared by 5 bases and J by 10 bases, with 15 bases between. This TCR was sampled from a female donor with multiple sclerosis, enrolled in a pregnancy study. The V and J genes are TRBV7-9 and TRBJ2-1, with D possibly TRBD2 on 5 matching bases. This specimen was CD8+ T cells from peripheral blood mononuclear cells, taken in the second trimester of pregnancy. The CDR3 nucleotides are TGTGCCAGCAGCCTTGGAGGCTTCCGAGAGCAGTTCTTC. Encoded protein: CASSLGGFREQFF.